Listed below are T cell receptor beta chains from one sample, sequenced in a study of shared clonotypes between healthy human individuals. Assay used: immunoSEQ multiplex PCR; TCRdb lists only in-frame clones, some missing. Here the sample spans some 740,000 clones, 80% to 95% being singletons. Sequencing used naive CD8+ T cells sorted from blood. The receptors here all came from a young man in good health. Both conserved end residues are part of each CDR3.

13,TRBV7-6,CASSPGQSYGYTF
14,TRBV11-2,CASSFGTGDETQYF
18,TRBV5-1,CASSLYPGTGSIADTQYF
15,TRBV7-9,CASGSFVATNEKLFF
16,TRBV7-9,CASSLGETEEHFGYTF
16,TRBV18,CASSPSGFATNEKLFF
17,TRBV5-8,CASRTGQGASSGNTIYF
14,TRBV27,CASSPSGDRETQYF
20,TRBV7-8,CASSLLGILAGLSSYNEQFF
18,TRBV7-9,CASRSVAPESSGANVLTF